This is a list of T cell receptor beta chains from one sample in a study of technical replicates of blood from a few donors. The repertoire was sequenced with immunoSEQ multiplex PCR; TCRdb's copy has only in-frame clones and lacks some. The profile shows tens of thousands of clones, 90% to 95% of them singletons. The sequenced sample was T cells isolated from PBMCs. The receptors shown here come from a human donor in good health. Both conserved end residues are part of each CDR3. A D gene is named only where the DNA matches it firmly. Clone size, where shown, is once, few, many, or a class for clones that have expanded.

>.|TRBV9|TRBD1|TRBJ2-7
CASSVEPTGARNEQYF
TGTGCCAGCAGCGTAGAACCGACAGGGGCAAGGAACGAGCAGTACTTC
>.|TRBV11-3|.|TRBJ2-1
CASSLGSRVGNEQFF
TGTGCCAGCAGCTTAGGTAGCAGGGTAGGAAATGAGCAGTTCTTC
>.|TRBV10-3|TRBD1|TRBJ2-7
CAINSDRDEQYF
TGTGCCATCAACTCCGACAGGGACGAGCAGTACTTC
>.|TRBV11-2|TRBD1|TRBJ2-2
CASSLGAGTGPSGELFF
TGTGCCAGCAGCTTAGGAGCCGGGACAGGGCCGTCCGGGGAGCTGTTTTTT
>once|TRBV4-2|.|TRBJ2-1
CASSQDMTIYNEQFF
TGTGCCAGCAGCCAAGATATGACTATTTACAATGAGCAGTTCTTC
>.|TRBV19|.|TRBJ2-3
CASREGVKSSDTQYF
TGTGCCAGCAGAGAAGGGGTCAAATCATCAGATACGCAGTATTTT
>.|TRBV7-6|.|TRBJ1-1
CASSRRGSTEAFF
TGTGCCAGCAGCAGAAGGGGCTCAACTGAAGCTTTCTTT
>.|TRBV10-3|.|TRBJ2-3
CAISVGGSADTQYF
TGTGCCATCAGTGTTGGGGGCAGCGCAGATACGCAGTATTTT
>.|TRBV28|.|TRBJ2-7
CASSRTGYEQYF
TGTGCCAGCAGTCGGACTGGCTACGAGCAGTACTTC
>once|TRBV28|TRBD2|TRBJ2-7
CASSFPAGGHEQYF
TGTGCCAGCAGTTTCCCAGCGGGAGGGCACGAGCAGTACTTC
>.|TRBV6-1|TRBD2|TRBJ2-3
CASSEERLAGVTDTQYF
TGTGCCAGCAGTGAAGAAAGGCTAGCGGGGGTCACAGATACGCAGTATTTT
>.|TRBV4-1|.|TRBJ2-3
CASSLRQDPQGTQYF
TGCGCCAGCAGTTTGCGACAGGACCCTCAGGGTACGCAGTATTTT
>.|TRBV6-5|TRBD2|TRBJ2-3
CASSHTSALTDTQYF
TGTGCCAGCAGCCATACTAGCGCCCTCACAGATACGCAGTATTTT
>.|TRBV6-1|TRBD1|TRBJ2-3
CASGQGITDTQYF
TGTGCCAGTGGACAGGGAATAACAGATACGCAGTATTTT
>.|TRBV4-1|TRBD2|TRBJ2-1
CASSQLAGGVSSYNEQFF
TGCGCCAGCAGCCAATTAGCGGGGGGGGTAAGCTCCTACAATGAGCAGTTCTTC
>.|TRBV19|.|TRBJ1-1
CASSIETGWEAFF
TGTGCCAGTAGTATCGAAACAGGGTGGGAAGCTTTCTTT
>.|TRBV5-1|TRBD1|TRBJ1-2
CASSLEGQGVYGYTF
TGCGCCAGCAGCTTGGAGGGACAGGGGGTATATGGCTACACCTTC
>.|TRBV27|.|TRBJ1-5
CASKHGGQPQHF
TGTGCCAGCAAGCACGGTGGTCAGCCCCAGCATTTT
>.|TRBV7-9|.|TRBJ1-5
CASSTAGGGGNQPQHF
TGTGCCAGCAGTACAGCGGGAGGAGGTGGCAATCAGCCCCAGCATTTT
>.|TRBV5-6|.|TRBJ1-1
CASSLPGSNTEAFF
TGTGCCAGCAGCTTGCCCGGGTCTAACACTGAAGCTTTCTTT
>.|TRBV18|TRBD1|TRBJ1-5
CASSPYETGQQPQHF
TGTGCCAGCTCACCTTACGAGACAGGGCAGCAGCCCCAGCATTTT
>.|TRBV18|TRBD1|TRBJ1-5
CASSPGTGEQPQHF
TGTGCCAGCTCACCAGGGACAGGGGAACAGCCCCAGCATTTT
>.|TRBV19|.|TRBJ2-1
CASSISRGRGSYNEQFF
TGTGCCAGTAGTATAAGCAGGGGAAGGGGATCCTACAATGAGCAGTTCTTC
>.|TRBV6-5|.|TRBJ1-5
CASSQDSFDQPQHF
TGTGCCAGCAGTCAGGACAGCTTTGATCAGCCCCAGCATTTT
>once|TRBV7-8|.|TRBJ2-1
CASRQIGQGMAQFF
TGTGCCAGCAGGCAAATCGGGCAGGGGATGGCGCAGTTCTTC